These 3 T cell receptor beta chains were all obtained from the same sample, sequenced in a study of immune evolution from preneoplasia to lung adenocarcinoma. Using immunoSEQ multiplex PCR, the repertoire was profiled, and TCRdb retains in-frame clones only, with some absent. The repertoire has 15,000 to 20,000 clones, approximately 86% of them found once; the top ten carry 2.6%. The sequenced material came from FFPE invasive lung adenocarcinoma tissue. The receptors shown here come from an older person with invasive lung adenocarcinoma.

The chain has TRBV10-2 and TRBJ2-3, with D uncertain. The V end lost 9 bases, the J end lost 6 bases, and 10 bases lay between the germline ends. This CDR3 region has 11 residues. The germline gives CDR1 WSHSY, CDR2 SAAADI. In DNA form, the CDR3 reads TGCGCCAGTGCTTCACAGGATACGCAGTATTTT. This translates into CASASQDTQYF.

The chain uses TRBV14 and TRBJ2-1, with a possible D match to TRBD1 (5 bases). Germline-derived CDR1 and CDR2 are SGHDN and FVKESK. V shed 1 base and J shed 14 bases, with 21 bases lying between them. CDR3 length: 15 residues. The CDR3 DNA follows: TGTGCCAGCAGCCAAGGGTTCAGGGCGGTGGGTACCAAGTTCTTC. This encodes CASSQGFRAVGTKFF.

V is TRBV7-2 and J is TRBJ1-1; 7 bases line up with TRBD1. CDR1 and CDR2 from the germline V gene are SGHTA and FQGNSA. V was pared by 1 base and J by 4 bases, with 9 bases of the junction left unmatched. This CDR3 has 16 residues. This CDR3 reads CASSLGLRQGGTEAFF. The CDR3 DNA sequence: TGTGCCAGCAGCTTAGGGCTGCGCCAGGGGGGCACTGAAGCTTTCTTT.